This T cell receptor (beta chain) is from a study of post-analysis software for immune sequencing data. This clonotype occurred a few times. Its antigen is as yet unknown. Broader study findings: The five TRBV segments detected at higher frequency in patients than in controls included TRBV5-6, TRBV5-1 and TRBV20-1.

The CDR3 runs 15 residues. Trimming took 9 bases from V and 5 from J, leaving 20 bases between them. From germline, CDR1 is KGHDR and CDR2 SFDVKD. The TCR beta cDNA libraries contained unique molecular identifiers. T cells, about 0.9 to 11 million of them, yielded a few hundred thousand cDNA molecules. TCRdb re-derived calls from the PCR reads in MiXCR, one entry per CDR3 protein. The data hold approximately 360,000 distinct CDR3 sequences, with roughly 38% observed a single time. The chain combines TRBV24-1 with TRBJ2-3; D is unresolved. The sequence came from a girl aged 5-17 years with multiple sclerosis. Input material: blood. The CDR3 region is CATGLGRFGGDTQYF. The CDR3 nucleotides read TGTGCCACCGGCTTGGGCCGTTTCGGCGGAGATACGCAGTATTTT.